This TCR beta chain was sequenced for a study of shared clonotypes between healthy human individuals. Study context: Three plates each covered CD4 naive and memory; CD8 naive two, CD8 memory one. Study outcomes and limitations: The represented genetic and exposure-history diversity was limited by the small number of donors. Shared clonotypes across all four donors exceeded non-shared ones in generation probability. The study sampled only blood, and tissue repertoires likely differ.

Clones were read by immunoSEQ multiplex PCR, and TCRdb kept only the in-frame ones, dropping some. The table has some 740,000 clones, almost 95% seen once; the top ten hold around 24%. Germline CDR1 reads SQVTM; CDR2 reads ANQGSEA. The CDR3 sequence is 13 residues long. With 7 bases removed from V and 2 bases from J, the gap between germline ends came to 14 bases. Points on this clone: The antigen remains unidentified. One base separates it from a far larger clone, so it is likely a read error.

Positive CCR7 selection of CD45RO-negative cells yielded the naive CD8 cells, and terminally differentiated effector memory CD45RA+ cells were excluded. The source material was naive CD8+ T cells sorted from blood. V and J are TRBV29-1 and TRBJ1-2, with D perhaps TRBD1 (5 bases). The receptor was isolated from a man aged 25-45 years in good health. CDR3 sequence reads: CSAYQGGNYGYTF. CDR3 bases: TGCAGCGCGTATCAGGGAGGGAACTATGGCTACACCTTC.